This T cell receptor beta chain was recorded in a study of cytomegalovirus exposure and HLA in healthy donors. Study-wide findings and caveats: Cytomegalovirus-associated status was assigned to about 180 TCR beta chains. One variant, a missense change in DCLRE1C, was linked in a later analysis to TCR beta V- and J-gene trimming. Several of the most significant clusters appeared, in a later analysis, to be linked to common viral pathogens.

When sampled, the donors appeared nominally healthy, though they likely had unrecorded immune exposures. Use of 60 Vbeta and 13 Jbeta primers characterized the PCR. Produced via immunoSEQ multiplex PCR; TCRdb's table is partial and in-frame only. The repertoire has approximately 92,000 clones, approximately 70% of them found once; the top ten carry approximately 7.8%. A note on this clone: Its antigen remains unknown.

The CDR3 runs to 12 residues. Deletions cut 6 bases from V and 4 bases from J, with 9 bases between. Germline V gives CDR1 SNHLY, CDR2 FYNNEI. This receptor was obtained from a man aged 60 to 69 in good health and CMV-seronegative. The rearrangement joins TRBV2 to TRBJ1-2; D remains ambiguous. Sequenced material: PBMCs. CDR3 nucleotide sequence: TGTGCCAGCAGGGAAAACAGCTATGGCTACACCTTC. This gives the protein CASRENSYGYTF.